Listed below are T cell receptor beta chains from one sample, sequenced in a study of T cell repertoires in cytomegalovirus infection. Antigen specificity for these receptors is unknown. TCRdb reprocessed the reads via MiXCR and lists one record per CDR3 protein. The table shows roughly 500,000 distinct CDR3 sequences, with 30% to 35% occurring only once. This sample comprised cultured PBMCs, obtained from culture after CMV antigen stimulation. All receptors derive from a human donor in good health (CMV status not recorded). Some clones in this sample may be carry-over from other donors' samples. Both conserved end residues are part of each CDR3.

CDR3	V	J
CASSTGWTGELFF	TRBV19	TRBJ2-2
CASSYLGSGRAGETQYF	TRBV6-5	TRBJ2-5
CASSQSPGAQETQYF	TRBV7-2	TRBJ2-5
CASSFRAPAYEQYF	TRBV12-3/TRBV12-4	TRBJ2-7
CASSMTDPGSEQYF	TRBV6-5	TRBJ2-7
CASSSTGSGSFNTGELFF	TRBV7-6	TRBJ2-2
CASSLVIDYGYTF	TRBV7-2	TRBJ1-2
CASSSSAGGGGEKLFF	TRBV7-2	TRBJ1-4
CASSLGPGALNTEAFF	TRBV7-9	TRBJ1-1
CAIRTGTSVETQYF	TRBV10-3	TRBJ2-5
CASSMGGNSYNEQFF	TRBV19	TRBJ2-1
CASSLVAAGGYNEQFF	TRBV5-6	TRBJ2-1